Included here is one T cell receptor (beta chain) sequence, with context. Its antigen is not known. The V and J ends lost 5 bases and 2 bases respectively, with 10 bases between them. The CDR3 sequence is 13 residues long. The V gene's germline CDR1 is SGHDN and CDR2 FVKESK. The data were obtained in a study of cytomegalovirus exposure and HLA in healthy donors. Findings and limits, study-wide: Within an earlier analysis, most TCR beta V segments proved productive either about 87% or about 30% of the time. In a later analysis, TCR association rates varied by HLA locus: DRB1 most, HLA-C fewest. Follow-up analysis later connected one missense variant in DCLRE1C with trimming of TCR beta V- and J-genes.

The PCR was carried out with 60 Vbeta primers and 13 Jbeta primers. Methods used by the authors: There were about 86 million unique TCR beta chains by a later count, and about 11 million of them were shared. Repertoires were generated with immunoSEQ multiplex PCR, while TCRdb's copy carries only in-frame clones and drops some. Clone size and the V and J calls come from that table; the DNA yielded D and trimming. The sample has about 140,000 clones; more than 60% are singletons. Sequencing used PBMCs. This TCR was sampled from a female donor in good health and CMV-seronegative. V gene TRBV14 combines with J gene TRBJ2-7; tentatively, D is TRBD1 (6 bases). The CDR3: CASSKRGTYEQYF. CDR3 bases: TGTGCCAGCAGCAAGAGGGGGACCTACGAGCAGTACTTC. The full variable domain, with the rest looked up from reference TRBV14 and TRBJ2-7, is EAGVTQFPSHSVIEKGQTVTLRCDPISGHDNLYWYRRVMGKEIKFLLHFVKESKQDESGMPNNRFLAERTGGTYSTLKVQPAELEDSGVYFCASSKRGTYEQYFGPGTRLTVT.